The rows below give T cell receptor beta chains drawn from one sample of a study of T-cell reconstitution after alpha-beta-depleted transplantation in children. MiXCR was run by TCRdb on the PCR reads, yielding one entry per CDR3 protein. Seen here are about 500,000 distinct CDR3 sequences, about 30% observed once, and the top ten hold 2.4%. The sequencing here drew on PBMCs from the stem cell graft donor, taken from the stem cell graft. Source of these receptors: a human donor who donated a stem cell graft to a child with aplastic anemia. CDR3s include the opening cysteine and the closing phenylalanine or tryptophan. Fields, in order: J gene, clone size, D gene, V gene, CDR3 protein, CDR3 DNA. A D gene is named only where the DNA matches it firmly. Clone size is stated in some rows and not others, as once, few, many or a class when expanded.

TRBJ1-5	.	.	TRBV6-4	CASSDLRGLSNQPQHF	TGTGCCAGCAGTGACTTACGGGGGCTGAGCAATCAGCCCCAGCATTTT
TRBJ1-5	.	.	TRBV10-2	CASSEEVSNQPQHF	TGCGCCAGCAGTGAAGAGGTTAGCAATCAGCCCCAGCATTTT
TRBJ2-2	few	.	TRBV5-1	CASSLGNGELFF	TGCGCCAGCAGCTTAGGGAACGGGGAGCTGTTTTTT
TRBJ2-7	few	TRBD1	TRBV20-1	CSAAETGPPYEQYF	TGCAGTGCTGCCGAGACAGGGCCTCCCTACGAGCAGTACTTC
TRBJ2-5	.	.	TRBV20-1	CSASAGTQETQYF	TGCAGTGCTAGCGCCGGGACCCAAGAGACCCAGTACTTC
TRBJ1-6	.	.	TRBV18	CASSPSAGANSPLHF	TGTGCCAGCTCACCCTCCGCAGGAGCTAATTCACCCCTCCACTTT
TRBJ1-5	.	.	TRBV20-1	CSARPGFYQPQHF	TGCAGTGCAAGGCCAGGCTTTTATCAGCCCCAGCATTTT
TRBJ2-1	few	TRBD2	TRBV18	CASSPPRSLAGKNEQFF	TGTGCCAGCTCACCACCACGGTCACTAGCGGGTAAAAATGAGCAGTTCTTC
TRBJ1-4	few	TRBD1	TRBV20-1	CSAIPGQGNKEKLFF	TGCAGTGCGATCCCGGGACAGGGGAATAAGGAAAAACTGTTTTTT
TRBJ1-1	few	.	TRBV6-5	CASSYSEARNTEAFF	TGTGCCAGCAGTTACTCGGAGGCAAGGAACACTGAAGCTTTCTTT
TRBJ2-7	.	.	TRBV7-2	CASSIGTSYEQYF	TGTGCCAGCAGTATAGGGACCTCCTACGAGCAGTACTTC
TRBJ1-1	.	.	TRBV18	CASSPTDNPNTEAFF	TGTGCCAGCTCCCCTACTGACAATCCGAACACTGAAGCTTTCTTT
TRBJ2-7	.	.	TRBV14	CASSQVNRAYEQYF	TGTGCCAGCAGCCAAGTAAACAGGGCCTACGAGCAGTACTTC
TRBJ2-3	.	TRBD2	TRBV7-2	CASSLGGREHDTQYF	TGTGCCAGCAGCTTAGGCGGGAGGGAACACGATACGCAGTATTTT
TRBJ2-3	.	.	TRBV14	CASSQEARTTQYF	TGTGCCAGCAGCCAAGAGGCCCGAACCACGCAGTATTTT
TRBJ2-1	many	.	TRBV6-2/TRBV6-3	CASSYSGTANEQFF	TGTGCCAGCAGTTACTCCGGGACGGCCAATGAGCAGTTCTTC
TRBJ1-4	.	TRBD1	TRBV6-2/TRBV6-3	CASSPWDRGREKLFF	TGTGCCAGCAGTCCCTGGGACAGGGGGCGTGAAAAACTGTTTTTT
TRBJ2-7	few	TRBD1	TRBV6-2/TRBV6-3	CASSSPIDRGSYEQYF	TGTGCCAGCAGTTCCCCGATCGACAGGGGGTCCTACGAGCAGTACTTC
TRBJ1-4	.	TRBD1	TRBV12-5	CASGEGQGREKLFF	TGTGCTAGTGGAGAGGGACAGGGGCGTGAAAAACTGTTTTTT
TRBJ1-2	few	.	TRBV12-3/TRBV12-4	CASSHNRVVRLNGYTF	TGTGCCAGCAGCCACAACAGGGTTGTAAGACTTAATGGCTACACCTTC
TRBJ2-1	.	TRBD2	TRBV30	CAWSVSGLADNEQFF	TGTGCCTGGAGTGTTAGCGGACTAGCGGACAATGAGCAGTTCTTC
TRBJ2-7	few	TRBD2	TRBV6-2/TRBV6-3	CASILAGGGYEQYF	TGTGCCAGCATACTAGCGGGAGGAGGCTACGAGCAGTACTTC
TRBJ2-7	.	TRBD2	TRBV2	CASSVWLAGVHEQYF	TGTGCCAGCAGTGTTTGGCTAGCGGGAGTCCACGAGCAGTACTTC
TRBJ2-1	.	.	TRBV7-3	CASSLNVQPIEQFF	TGTGCCAGCAGCTTAAATGTTCAGCCCATTGAGCAGTTCTTC
TRBJ1-4	.	.	TRBV25-1	CASSEGLQLIREKLFF	TGTGCCAGCAGTGAAGGCCTTCAGCTAATTCGGGAAAAACTGTTTTTT
TRBJ2-7	few	.	TRBV27	CASRLGWGLDYEQYF	TGTGCCAGCCGCCTCGGGTGGGGGTTAGACTACGAGCAGTACTTC
TRBJ1-5	.	.	TRBV20-1	CSASVLRDGKSYSNQPQHF	TGCAGTGCTAGTGTTCTCCGGGACGGAAAATCTTATAGCAATCAGCCCCAGCATTTT
TRBJ2-4	.	.	TRBV19	CASSIGGGSARLVIQYF	TGTGCCAGTAGTATAGGCGGAGGGTCAGCACGGCTAGTCATTCAGTACTTC
TRBJ2-1	.	TRBD1	TRBV2	CASSVDRAPYNEQFF	TGTGCCAGCAGTGTAGACAGGGCACCCTACAATGAGCAGTTCTTC
TRBJ2-1	few	.	TRBV5-1	CASSRHHNSPGNEQFF	TGCGCCAGCAGCAGGCACCACAACTCTCCGGGGAATGAGCAGTTCTTC
TRBJ2-5	.	.	TRBV7-2	CASSLATAPYQETQYF	TGTGCCAGCAGCTTAGCCACAGCACCGTACCAAGAGACCCAGTACTTC
TRBJ2-1	few	TRBD1	TRBV6-1	CASRDPATGVEQFF	TGTGCCAGCAGAGATCCGGCGACAGGGGTTGAGCAGTTCTTC
TRBJ1-3	few	.	TRBV6-6	CASAAGNTIYF	TGTGCCAGCGCGGCTGGAAACACCATATATTTT
TRBJ2-1	.	TRBD2	TRBV12-3/TRBV12-4	CASSFSGRAYNEQFF	TGTGCCAGCAGCTTTAGCGGGAGGGCCTACAATGAGCAGTTCTTC
TRBJ2-1	once	TRBD2	TRBV6-2/TRBV6-3	CASSYVIAGVNEQFF	TGTGCCAGCAGTTATGTGATAGCGGGAGTTAATGAGCAGTTCTTC
TRBJ2-1	few	.	TRBV6-1	CASSLTSSYYNEQFF	TGTGCCAGCAGTCTTACTAGCAGCTATTACAATGAGCAGTTCTTC
TRBJ2-3	many	.	TRBV6-5	CASGGNTDTQYF	TGTGCCAGCGGCGGGAACACAGATACGCAGTATTTT
TRBJ2-3	few	TRBD2	TRBV7-2	CASSLGGRSDTQYF	TGTGCCAGCAGCTTAGGCGGGAGGTCTGATACGCAGTATTTT
TRBJ2-7	.	.	TRBV5-1	CASSLDRLYEQYF	TGCGCCAGCAGCTTGGATCGCCTTTACGAGCAGTACTTC
TRBJ2-2	few	TRBD2	TRBV20-1	CSALGLAGESTNTGELFF	TGCAGTGCGCTGGGACTAGCGGGAGAATCTACGAACACCGGGGAGCTGTTTTTT
TRBJ1-2	.	.	TRBV20-1	CSASSRGGFGGYTF	TGCAGTGCTAGTTCTAGGGGGGGCTTCGGCGGCTACACCTTC
TRBJ2-3	few	.	TRBV6-1	CASSPSPSTDTQYF	TGTGCCAGCAGCCCGAGTCCAAGCACAGATACGCAGTATTTT
TRBJ2-7	.	TRBD1	TRBV6-2/TRBV6-3	CASSRRTGQAFHEQYF	TGTGCCAGCAGCCGACGGACGGGACAGGCGTTCCACGAGCAGTACTTC
TRBJ1-2	.	.	TRBV18	CASSQERAVYGYTF	TGTGCCAGCTCACAGGAGCGAGCTGTCTATGGCTACACCTTC
TRBJ1-5	.	.	TRBV7-2	CASSLMPFNQPQHF	TGTGCCAGCAGCTTAATGCCCTTTAATCAGCCCCAGCATTTT
TRBJ1-5	many	.	TRBV20-1	CSARDGPEGFLHQPQHF	TGCAGTGCTAGAGATGGGCCAGAGGGGTTCCTCCATCAGCCCCAGCATTTT
TRBJ2-1	.	TRBD2	TRBV18	CASSRGLAGVGGDEQFF	TGTGCCAGCTCACGAGGACTAGCGGGGGTTGGCGGGGATGAGCAGTTCTTC
TRBJ2-7	.	.	TRBV12-3/TRBV12-4	CASSPPPGFGEQYF	TGTGCCAGCAGTCCGCCCCCAGGGTTCGGCGAGCAGTACTTC
TRBJ1-2	few	.	TRBV7-2	CASSPGVPNYGYTF	TGTGCCAGCAGCCCAGGGGTTCCGAACTATGGCTACACCTTC
TRBJ2-7	.	TRBD1	TRBV5-1	CASSFGTGVDEQYF	TGCGCCAGCAGCTTCGGGACAGGGGTCGACGAGCAGTACTTC
TRBJ1-1	.	.	TRBV24-1	CATSVGGLNTEAFF	TGTGCCACCAGTGTTGGGGGCCTGAACACTGAAGCTTTCTTT
TRBJ2-1	few	TRBD2	TRBV6-2/TRBV6-3	CASSYGGLWGLAGRSSYNEQFF	TGTGCCAGCAGTTACGGGGGCCTTTGGGGACTAGCGGGACGAAGCTCCTACAATGAGCAGTTCTTC
TRBJ2-5	few	.	TRBV6-6	CASSRTVRETQYF	TGTGCCAGCAGCCGGACGGTCCGAGAGACCCAGTACTTC